A selection of T cell receptor beta chains follows, all from one sample in a study of OX40 agonist ivuxolimab in advanced cancers. Assay used: immunoSEQ multiplex PCR; TCRdb lists only in-frame clones, some missing. The sample shows about 94,000 clones, about 93% of them seen only once. Specimen: CD4+ or CD8+ T cells sorted from blood, collected in a trial of the OX40 agonist ivuxolimab. Receptors were obtained from an adult with an advanced solid tumor such as melanoma, head and neck, liver or kidney cancer. Each CDR3 is given with its conserved first and last residue. D genes are given only for firm matches. Size is stated for part of the rows, as once, few or many counts, or as a class when the clone is expanded.

>TRBD1|NA|TRBJ2-7|TRBV5-1
TGCGCCAGCGAAAAGGGACAGGGGGTTGGGGAGCAGTACTTC
CASEKGQGVGEQYF
>NA|NA|TRBJ2-7|TRBV7-9
TGTGCCAGCAGCCTTCGGGCAGGCCACTCCTACGAGCAGTACTTC
CASSLRAGHSYEQYF
>NA|NA|TRBJ2-2|TRBV5-4
TGTGCCAGCAGCTTGGCCCTGAACACCGGGGAGCTGTTTTTT
CASSLALNTGELFF
>TRBD1|NA|TRBJ2-3|TRBV11-3
TGTGCCAGCAGCACCCGACAGGGGGGCACAGATACGCAGTATTTT
CASSTRQGGTDTQYF
>TRBD2|NA|TRBJ2-7|TRBV5-4
TGTGCCAGCAGCCAGGGACTAGCGGAGGCCTACGAGCAATACTTC
CASSQGLAEAYEQYF
>TRBD1|NA|TRBJ1-5|TRBV2
TGTGCCAGCAGGGGACAGGACAATCAGCCCCAGCATTTT
CASRGQDNQPQHF
>NA|few|TRBJ2-7|TRBV5-4
TGTGCCAGCAGCTTGGCAGGGCGGGGACTCTACGAGCAGTACTTC
CASSLAGRGLYEQYF
>NA|NA|TRBJ1-2|TRBV14
TGTGCCAGCAGCCAAGATATAGGCACCAACTATGGCTACACCTTC
CASSQDIGTNYGYTF
>TRBD1|NA|TRBJ1-2|TRBV18
TGTGCCAGCTCACCCACCGGGGACAGGAACGATGGCTACACCTTC
CASSPTGDRNDGYTF
>TRBD1|NA|TRBJ2-2|TRBV28
TGTGCCAGCAGTTTAGAAGCCACAGGGGTGTCATCCGGGGAGCTGTTTTTT
CASSLEATGVSSGELFF
>TRBD2|once|TRBJ2-1|TRBV7-3
TGTGCCAGCAGCCCCTTACCGGGACTAGCGGGAACCGGCCCCTACAATGAGCAGTTCTTC
CASSPLPGLAGTGPYNEQFF
>NA|NA|TRBJ2-7|TRBV25-1
TGTGCCAGCAGTGCCCACCAGGACAGATCTGGCGAGCAGTACTTC
CASSAHQDRSGEQYF
>NA|NA|TRBJ1-2|TRBV28
TGTGCCAGCAGTTTTATTGGGGCAGCGTATGGCTACACCTTC
CASSFIGAAYGYTF
>TRBD1|NA|TRBJ1-5|TRBV6-6
TGTGCCAGCAGGCAGGGGGCTTTTAGCAATCAGCCCCAGCATTTT
CASRQGAFSNQPQHF
>TRBD1|NA|TRBJ2-2|TRBV19
TGTGCCAGTAGTAAACAGGGGTTCGGGACCGGGGAGCTGTTTTTT
CASSKQGFGTGELFF
>TRBD1|NA|TRBJ2-1|TRBV6-5
TGTGCCAGCAGGTCCACAGGGGGCTCCTACAATGAGCAGTTCTTC
CASRSTGGSYNEQFF